This T cell receptor (beta chain) was documented in a study of T cells in Graves' hyperthyroidism and ophthalmopathy. Study-wide results and caveats: Blood also held most thyroid clonotypes expanded beyond 0.001.

This clonotype was counted many times. Its antigen is unidentified. Amplification of TCR beta CDR3 regions used RNA as the template. RT-PCR in the first round (using the HTBI primer set) targeted the TCR CDR3. Each CDR3 protein is one row after TCRdb ran MiXCR on the multiplex PCR reads. The sample has about 300,000 distinct CDR3 sequences, roughly 20% seen once. The diagnoses drew upon clinical symptoms, serum thyroxine and TRAb, thyroid ultrasound and orbital computed tomography. The sequencing input was blood. The sequence came from a man aged 50-60 years with Graves' ophthalmopathy.

The CDR3 DNA reads TGCGCCAGCAGCTTGGGGGATCGCGAGCAGTACTTC. It encodes CASSLGDREQYF. The chain couples TRBV5-1 to TRBJ2-7; no reliable D call. The CDR3 is made up of 12 amino acids. In germline, CDR1 is SGHRS, CDR2 YFSETQ. V lost 0 bases and J lost 6, with 7 bases in between.